This entry is about one T cell receptor (beta chain). The source of the sample is a study of T cells in Graves' hyperthyroidism and ophthalmopathy. Study at large: Peripheral blood was taken when the disease was first diagnosed, before any treatment began.

Stable disease denoted Graves' hyperthyroidism without ophthalmopathy progression within 18 months. The authors took PBMCs from about 9.5 ml fresh peripheral blood. Trimming stripped 3 bases from V and 15 bases from J, with 18 bases between. The germline gives CDR1 SGHAT, CDR2 FQNNGV. The CDR3 extends over 13 amino acids. RNA transcripts gave rise to amplified TCR beta CDR3 regions. Initially, a first-round RT-PCR of the TCR CDR3 employed the HTBI primer set. TCRdb passed the multiplex PCR reads through MiXCR, listing each CDR3 protein once. Among roughly 750,000 distinct CDR3 sequences listed, around 17% were seen once.

This chain joins TRBV11-2 and TRBJ2-1; TRBD2 is a possible D gene (5 bases). The TCR originated in a man between 18 and 35 years old with Graves' hyperthyroidism. The specimen was blood. CDR3 nucleotide sequence: TGTGCCAGCAGCTTTTCGGGGAATCTCAAGAGGTTCTTC. It codes for CASSFSGNLKRFF.